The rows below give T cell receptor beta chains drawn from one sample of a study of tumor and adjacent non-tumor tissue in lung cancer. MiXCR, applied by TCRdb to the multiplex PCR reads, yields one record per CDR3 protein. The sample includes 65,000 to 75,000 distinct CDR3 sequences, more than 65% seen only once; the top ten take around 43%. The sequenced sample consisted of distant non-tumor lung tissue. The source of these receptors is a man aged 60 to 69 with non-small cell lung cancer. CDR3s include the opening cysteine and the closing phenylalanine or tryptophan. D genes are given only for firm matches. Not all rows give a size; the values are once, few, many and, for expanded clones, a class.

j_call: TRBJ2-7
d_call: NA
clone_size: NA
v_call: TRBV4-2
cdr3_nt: TGTGCCAGCAGCCCGACAGGAGATAGAGACGAGCAGTACTTC
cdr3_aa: CASSPTGDRDEQYF

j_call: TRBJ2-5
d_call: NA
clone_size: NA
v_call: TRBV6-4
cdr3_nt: TGTGCCAGCTGTAGGACACTCGAAGAGACCCAGTACTTC
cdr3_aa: CASCRTLEETQYF

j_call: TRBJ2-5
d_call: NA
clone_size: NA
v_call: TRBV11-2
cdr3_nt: TGTGCCAGCAGCGCATCCGACGGGCAAGAGACTCAGTACTTC
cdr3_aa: CASSASDGQETQYF

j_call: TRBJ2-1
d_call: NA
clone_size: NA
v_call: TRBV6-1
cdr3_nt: TGTGCCAGCACTCTCGGAAGCTCCTACGATGAGCAGTTCTTC
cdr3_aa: CASTLGSSYDEQFF

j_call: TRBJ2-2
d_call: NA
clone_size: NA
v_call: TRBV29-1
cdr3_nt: TGTAGCGTTGAAAAGTGGGAGAACACCGGGGAGCTGTTTTTT
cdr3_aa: CSVEKWENTGELFF

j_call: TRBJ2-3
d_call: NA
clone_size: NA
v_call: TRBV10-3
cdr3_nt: TGTGCCATCAGTGATAGGGCGATTAGCACAGATATGCAGTATTTT
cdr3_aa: CAISDRAISTDMQYF

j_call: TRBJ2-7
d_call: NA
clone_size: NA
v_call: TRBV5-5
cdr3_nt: TGTGCCAGCAGCGGCCCAGGGAGTGACCTTATGATGTACGAGCGGTACTTC
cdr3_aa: CASSGPGSDLMMYERYF

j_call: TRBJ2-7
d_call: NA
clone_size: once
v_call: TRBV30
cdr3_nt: TGTGCCTGGAGTCCCCCCCTCCTGCAGATCTACGAGCAGTACTTC
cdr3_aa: CAWSPPLLQIYEQYF

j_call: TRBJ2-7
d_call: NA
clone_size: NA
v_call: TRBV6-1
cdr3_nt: TGTGCCAACATTGTGTGGGTGGGCAGGATAGCCCAATGCTCCTACGAGCAGTACTTC
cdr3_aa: CANIVWVGRIAQCSYEQYF

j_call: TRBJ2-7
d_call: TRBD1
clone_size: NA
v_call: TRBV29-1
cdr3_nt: TGCAGCGTGTGGACAGGGGGTTACGAGCATTACTTC
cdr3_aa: CSVWTGGYEHYF

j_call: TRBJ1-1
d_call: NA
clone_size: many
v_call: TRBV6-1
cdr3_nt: TGTGCCAGCAGTGAAGGAAAGTTCACTGAAGCTTTCTTT
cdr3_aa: CASSEGKFTEAFF

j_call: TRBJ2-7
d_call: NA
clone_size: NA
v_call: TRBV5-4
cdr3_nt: TGTGTCAGCAGCCCCGCGGGTAGGTCCCACGAGCAATACTTC
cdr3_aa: CVSSPAGRSHEQYF

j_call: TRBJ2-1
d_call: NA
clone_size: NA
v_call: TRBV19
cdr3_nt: TGTGCCAGTAGTAGCGGAGGGGACATCGAGCAGTTCTTC
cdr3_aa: CASSSGGDIEQFF

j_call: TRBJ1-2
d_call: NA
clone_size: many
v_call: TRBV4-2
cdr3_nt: TGTGCCAGCAGCCAGAGCCCGGGGGATGGCTACACCTTC
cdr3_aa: CASSQSPGDGYTF

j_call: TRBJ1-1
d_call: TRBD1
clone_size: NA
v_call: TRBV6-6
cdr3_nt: TGTGCCAGCACTGCCCGGACAGGGGAGATTGAAGCTTTCTTT
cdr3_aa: CASTARTGEIEAFF

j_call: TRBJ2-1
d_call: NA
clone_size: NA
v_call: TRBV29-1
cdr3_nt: TGCAACATTGAGGGGACCCTAAACAATGAGCAGTTCTTC
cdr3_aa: CNIEGTLNNEQFF

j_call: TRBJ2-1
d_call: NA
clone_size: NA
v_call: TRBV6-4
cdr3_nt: TGTGCCGGCAGTGAGTCCGTAGTTCATGAGCAGTTCTTC
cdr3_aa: CAGSESVVHEQFF

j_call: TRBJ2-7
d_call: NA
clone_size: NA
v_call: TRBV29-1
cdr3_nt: TGCAGCGTTAACCAAGGGGGAACCTACGAGCAGTACTTC
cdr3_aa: CSVNQGGTYEQYF

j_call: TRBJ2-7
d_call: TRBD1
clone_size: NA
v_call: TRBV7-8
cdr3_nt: TGTGTCGGCAGCTTTTGGAGGACAGGGGGGGAGCAGTACTTC
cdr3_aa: CVGSFWRTGGEQYF

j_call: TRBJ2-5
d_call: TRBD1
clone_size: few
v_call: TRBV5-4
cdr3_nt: TGTGCCAGCAACTTGGGGGACAGGGAGCGGGAGACCCAGTACTTC
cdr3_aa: CASNLGDRERETQYF

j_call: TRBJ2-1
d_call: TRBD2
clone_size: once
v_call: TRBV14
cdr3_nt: TGTGCCAGCACCCATTTTAGCGGGAGAGCTGGTGAGCAGTTCTTC
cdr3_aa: CASTHFSGRAGEQFF

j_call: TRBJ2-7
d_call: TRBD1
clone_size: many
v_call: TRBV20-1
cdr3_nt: TGCAGTGGTCAGGGACAGGGGGCCTACGAGCAGTACTTC
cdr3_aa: CSGQGQGAYEQYF

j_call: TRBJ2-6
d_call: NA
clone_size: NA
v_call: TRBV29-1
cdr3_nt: TGCAGCATGAGGGTTTCTAGTTCGGGTGCCAACATCCTGACTTTC
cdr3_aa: CSMRVSSSGANILTF

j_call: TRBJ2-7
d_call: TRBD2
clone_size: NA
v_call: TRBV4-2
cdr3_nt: TGTGCCTTCAGCCAAGCTCGGAGTAGCGGGAGTTACGAGCAGTACTTC
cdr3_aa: CAFSQARSSGSYEQYF

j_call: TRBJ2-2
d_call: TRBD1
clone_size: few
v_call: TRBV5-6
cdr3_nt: TGTGCCAGCAGCTTGGGCGGGACAGGGAACACCGGGGAGCTGTTTTTT
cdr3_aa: CASSLGGTGNTGELFF

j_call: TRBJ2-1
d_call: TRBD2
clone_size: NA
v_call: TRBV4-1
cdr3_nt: TGCGCCAGTAGTCCTCCTGTGAGCGGGGCCTACAATGAGCAGTTATTC
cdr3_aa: CASSPPVSGAYNEQLF

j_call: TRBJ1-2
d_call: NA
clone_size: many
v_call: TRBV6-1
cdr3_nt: TGTGCCAGCAGTGAAAGGCCAGGGGAGTCGTCGGGCTACACCTTC
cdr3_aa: CASSERPGESSGYTF

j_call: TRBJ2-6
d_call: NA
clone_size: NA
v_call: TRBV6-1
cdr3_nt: TGTGCCAGCTTGCGTTTCGGGGCCAGGGCCAACATCCTGACTTTC
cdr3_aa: CASLRFGARANILTF

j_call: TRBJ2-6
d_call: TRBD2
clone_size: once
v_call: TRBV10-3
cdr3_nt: TGTGCTATCAGTGAACATGGGACTAGCGGGAGGGACTCTGGGGCCATCGTCCTGTCTTTC
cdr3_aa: CAISEHGTSGRDSGAIVLSF

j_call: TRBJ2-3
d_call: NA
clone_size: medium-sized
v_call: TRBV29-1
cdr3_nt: TGCAGCGTTGATGGTTCTGGCGGGATCACAGATACGCAGTATTTT
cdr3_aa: CSVDGSGGITDTQYF

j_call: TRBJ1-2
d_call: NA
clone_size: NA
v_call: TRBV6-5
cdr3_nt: TGTGCCAACAGTCGACATCGTGGGAATAACTATGGCTACACCTTC
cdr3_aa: CANSRHRGNNYGYTF

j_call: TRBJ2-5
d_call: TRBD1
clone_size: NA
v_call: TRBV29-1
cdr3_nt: TGCAGTGCCATCGGACAGGGGCGCGTAAGAGAGACCCATTACTTC
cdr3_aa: CSAIGQGRVRETHYF

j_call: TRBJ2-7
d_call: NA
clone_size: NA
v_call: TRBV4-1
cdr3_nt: TGCGCCAGCAGCGTTGTGGCGGGTGACTACGAGCAATACTTC
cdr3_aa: CASSVVAGDYEQYF

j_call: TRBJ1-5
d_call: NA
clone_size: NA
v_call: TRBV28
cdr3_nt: TGTGCCAGCAGCCATGACACCAGCAATCAGCCCCAGCATTTT
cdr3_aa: CASSHDTSNQPQHF

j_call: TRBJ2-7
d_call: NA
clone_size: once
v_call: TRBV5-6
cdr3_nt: TGCACCAGCGGCCCTTCTTGGGTGGTTTACGAGCGGTACTTC
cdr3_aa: CTSGPSWVVYERYF

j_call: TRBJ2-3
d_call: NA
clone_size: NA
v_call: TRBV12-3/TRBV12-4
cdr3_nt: TGTGCCAGCAGGCCGGGAATAAGGTCCTACACAGATACGCAGTATTTT
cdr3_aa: CASRPGIRSYTDTQYF

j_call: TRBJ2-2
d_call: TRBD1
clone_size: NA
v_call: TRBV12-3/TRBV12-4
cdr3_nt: TGTGCCAGCAGACCGGGGACAGGGGAGACCGGGGAGTTCTTTTTT
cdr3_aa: CASRPGTGETGEFFF

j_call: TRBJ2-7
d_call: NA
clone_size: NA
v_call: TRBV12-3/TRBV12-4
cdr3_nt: TGTGCCAGCAATTTTCTTGGGAGCTCCTACGACCGGTACTTC
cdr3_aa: CASNFLGSSYDRYF

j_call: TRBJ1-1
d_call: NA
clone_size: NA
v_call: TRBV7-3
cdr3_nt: TGTGCCAGCGCCGATGGGAGGAACACTGAAGCTTTCTTT
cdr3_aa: CASADGRNTEAFF

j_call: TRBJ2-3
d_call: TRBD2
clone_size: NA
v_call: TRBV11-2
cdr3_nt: TGTGCCAGCAGCCCCAACTTGGTACTAGCGGGAGGGCCGGGGAGTACGCAATATTTT
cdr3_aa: CASSPNLVLAGGPGSTQYF

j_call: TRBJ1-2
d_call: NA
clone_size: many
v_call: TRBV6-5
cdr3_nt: TGTGCCAGCATGTCCGGGGCGCGTGGCTACACCTTC
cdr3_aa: CASMSGARGYTF

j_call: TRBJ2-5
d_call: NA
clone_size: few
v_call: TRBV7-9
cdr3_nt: TGTGCCAGCAGCCTCTCGGTGGGAGGGGGTGAGACGCAGTACTTC
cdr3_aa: CASSLSVGGGETQYF

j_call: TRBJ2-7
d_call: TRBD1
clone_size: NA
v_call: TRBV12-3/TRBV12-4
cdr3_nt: TGTGTCAGCAGTGCCGGGACAGGGGGTCTCGAGCGGTACTTC
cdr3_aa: CVSSAGTGGLERYF

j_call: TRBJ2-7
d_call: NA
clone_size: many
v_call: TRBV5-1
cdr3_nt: TGCGCCAGCAGCTTTTACCCCCACGAGCAGTACTTC
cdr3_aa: CASSFYPHEQYF